A selection of T cell receptor beta chains follows, all from one sample in a study of blood T cell repertoires in COVID-19. Some clones are missing from TCRdb's copy, which holds only in-frame ones; the method was immunoSEQ multiplex PCR. This table has approximately 54,000 clones, around nine tenths appearing once. Sample: peripheral blood. All receptors derive from a man in his fifties with acute or convalescent COVID-19. The CDR3 runs from the conserved cysteine through the conserved F or W. A D gene is named only where the DNA matches it firmly. Some rows have no size entry. The others give once, few or many, or a class for an expanded clone.

J	V	D	size	DNA	CDR3
TRBJ1-1	TRBV29-1	-	few	TGCAGCGTTGAAGAATCGGTAGAGGAAGCTTTCTTT	CSVEESVEEAFF
TRBJ2-7	TRBV18	-	-	TGTGCCAGCTCAGGCCAGACCTACGAGCAGTACTTC	CASSGQTYEQYF
TRBJ2-7	TRBV5-1	-	-	TGCGCCAGCAGCTTGGGGGCTAACTACGAGCAGTACTTC	CASSLGANYEQYF
TRBJ1-6	TRBV20-1	-	-	TGCAGTGCTAGTGCCAGGGGTCTTAATTCACCCCTCCACTTT	CSASARGLNSPLHF
TRBJ1-2	TRBV18	-	-	TGTGCCAGCTCACTGGCAGGCCCCGACTATGGCTACACCTTC	CASSLAGPDYGYTF
TRBJ2-1	TRBV7-9	TRBD2	-	TGTGCCAGCAGCTTTCGTGAGACTAGCGGGAAGTTTGGGGATGAGCAGTTCTTC	CASSFRETSGKFGDEQFF
TRBJ2-7	TRBV5-1	-	-	TGCGCCAGCAGCCCCGGTAGGGAGACCGGTTACGAGCAGTACTTC	CASSPGRETGYEQYF
TRBJ2-7	TRBV7-9	TRBD1	once	TGTGCCAGCAGCTTGCCCGGGACAGGAACCCTCTACGAGCAGTACTTC	CASSLPGTGTLYEQYF
TRBJ1-5	TRBV19	-	once	TGTGCCAGTTCTGACGACAGGAATCAGCCCCAGCATTTT	CASSDDRNQPQHF
TRBJ2-3	TRBV5-6	-	-	TGTGCCAGCAGCCGAGTCGATAGCTACACAGATACGCAGTATTTT	CASSRVDSYTDTQYF
TRBJ2-5	TRBV5-4	-	-	TGTGCCAGCAGCTTGAGGGGTACCGAGACCCAGTACTTC	CASSLRGTETQYF
TRBJ1-5	TRBV10-2	-	-	TGCGCCAGCGGAGAGGGACTTAATAGCAATCAGCCCCAGCATTTT	CASGEGLNSNQPQHF
TRBJ1-1	TRBV3-1/TRBV3-2	-	-	TGTGCCAGCAGCCGCCGGGAAGGCACTGAAGCTTTCTTT	CASSRREGTEAFF
TRBJ2-3	TRBV9	-	-	TGTGCCAGCAGCGCGTTAGAGGATACGCAGTATTTT	CASSALEDTQYF
TRBJ1-2	TRBV7-9	-	once	TGTGCCAGCAGCTTAGCTCTGACGGGGACTAACTATGGCTACACCTTC	CASSLALTGTNYGYTF
TRBJ1-1	TRBV6-2/TRBV6-3	-	-	TGTGCCAGCAGTTACTCGAAATTACGGGACACGTTGATGAACACTGAAGCTTTCTTT	CASSYSKLRDTLMNTEAFF
TRBJ1-2	TRBV2	-	-	TGTGCCAGCAGTGATGTCCAGGGAAGTGGCTACACCTTC	CASSDVQGSGYTF
TRBJ2-3	TRBV6-5	-	-	TGTGCCAGCACTACTCCCGGCACAGATACGCAGTATTTT	CASTTPGTDTQYF
TRBJ1-2	TRBV10-1	-	-	TGCGCCAGCAGTGAGTCCGGCCAACCTAGTGGCTACACCTTC	CASSESGQPSGYTF
TRBJ2-5	TRBV24-1	-	-	TGTGCCACCAGTGAGGGGGGACAAGAGACCCAGTACTTC	CATSEGGQETQYF
TRBJ1-1	TRBV6-5	TRBD1	-	TGTGCCAGCAGTTGGGGACAGAAGAACACTGAAGCTTTCTTT	CASSWGQKNTEAFF
TRBJ1-6	TRBV4-3	-	-	TGCGCCAGCAGCCAAGTCAGGGTGACTTCACCCCTCCACTTT	CASSQVRVTSPLHF
TRBJ2-7	TRBV20-1	-	-	TGCAGTGCTAGTCTGCTTAACCCAGGGAACGAGCAGTACTTC	CSASLLNPGNEQYF
TRBJ1-2	TRBV5-1	TRBD1	-	TGCGCCAGCAGCTTATCCGGGACAGGCTTCTATGGCTACACCTTC	CASSLSGTGFYGYTF
TRBJ2-3	TRBV6-5	-	-	TGTGCCAGCAGTTACTCACAGGGAGATACGCAGTATTTT	CASSYSQGDTQYF
TRBJ2-1	TRBV2	-	-	TGTGCCAGCAGTGATCAGGGGCGGAGCTCCTACAATGAGCAGTTCTTC	CASSDQGRSSYNEQFF
TRBJ1-1	TRBV3-1/TRBV3-2	-	-	TGTGCCAGCAGCCAAGATCTGGGGGCTAGAGCTTTCTTT	CASSQDLGARAFF
TRBJ1-1	TRBV19	TRBD1	-	TGTGCCAGTATAGGTCGACAGGGCGACACTGAAGCTTTCTTT	CASIGRQGDTEAFF
TRBJ2-5	TRBV4-1	TRBD1	-	TGCGCCAGCAGCCCCGGCAGGACAGGGGGTAAAGAGACCCAGTACTTC	CASSPGRTGGKETQYF
TRBJ2-7	TRBV7-9	-	-	TGTGCCAGCAGCCCCTCACTAGCTTCTTACGAGCAGTACTTC	CASSPSLASYEQYF
TRBJ2-7	TRBV18	-	-	TGTGCCAGCTCACCATGGAGCCAATCCTACGAGCAGTACTTC	CASSPWSQSYEQYF
TRBJ2-5	TRBV2	TRBD2	-	TGTGCCAGCGCCCTCGGGGGGGTGGAGACCCAGTACTTC	CASALGGVETQYF
TRBJ2-3	TRBV12-3/TRBV12-4	-	-	TGTGCCAGCAGTTCCTTTACAACAGATACGCAGTATTTT	CASSSFTTDTQYF
TRBJ1-2	TRBV5-1	-	-	TGCGCCAGCAGAACAGACGGGGTGCTCTATGGCTACACCTTC	CASRTDGVLYGYTF
TRBJ1-5	TRBV19	-	-	TGTGCCAGTAGTGAAAGGGGGAGCGGCAATCAGCCCCAGCATTTT	CASSERGSGNQPQHF
TRBJ1-5	TRBV6-6	TRBD1	-	TGTGCCAGCAGCCGACATGGACAGGGTGATCAGCCCCAGCATTTT	CASSRHGQGDQPQHF
TRBJ2-5	TRBV30	TRBD2	-	TGTGCCCCGCGGGGGCTAGCGGGAGGGCCAGGGGCGGTGGAGACCCAGTACTTC	CAPRGLAGGPGAVETQYF
TRBJ2-1	TRBV6-2/TRBV6-3	TRBD2	-	TGTGCCAGCAGCCAGACTAGCGGGTTCTACAATGAGCAGTTCTTC	CASSQTSGFYNEQFF
TRBJ1-4	TRBV5-5	TRBD1	-	TGTGCCAGCAGCTACAGGGGTGCTAATGAAAAACTGTTTTTT	CASSYRGANEKLFF
TRBJ1-5	TRBV6-5	-	once	TGTGCCAGCAGACCCGGACAGAGCAATCAGCCCCAGCATTTT	CASRPGQSNQPQHF
TRBJ1-2	TRBV7-2	-	few	TGTGCCAGCAGCCCGCCCGGGGACTATGGCTACACCTTC	CASSPPGDYGYTF
TRBJ2-1	TRBV20-1	-	-	TGCAGTGCTAGTCTAGGAAGCTCCTACAATGAGCAGTTCTTC	CSASLGSSYNEQFF
TRBJ2-5	TRBV7-9	-	-	TGTGCCAGCAGCTTAGCCCTCCCGGGAAATGGGGAGACCCAGTACTTC	CASSLALPGNGETQYF
TRBJ1-6	TRBV11-3	-	-	TGTGCCAGCAGCTTAGATCCATGGCAGGATCCCACCTATAATTCACCCCTCCACTTT	CASSLDPWQDPTYNSPLHF
TRBJ2-3	TRBV7-2	-	-	TGTGCCAGCAGCCCTATGGGGGGAGCCCGCACAGATACGCAGTATTTT	CASSPMGGARTDTQYF
TRBJ2-7	TRBV30	TRBD2	-	TGTGCGGGGGAGTCAGCTAGCGGGAGTCACGAGCAGTACTTC	CAGESASGSHEQYF
TRBJ2-3	TRBV3-1/TRBV3-2	TRBD2	-	TGTGCCAGCAGCCAAACTAGCGGGAGAATGCAGGATACGCAGTATTTT	CASSQTSGRMQDTQYF
TRBJ2-1	TRBV27	-	-	TGTGCCAGCAGTTTCTGGCCCAGGAGGCCTTACAATGAGCAGTTCTTC	CASSFWPRRPYNEQFF
TRBJ1-5	TRBV27	TRBD1	-	TGTGCCAGCAGTGAGGGACAGGGATATCAGCCCCAGCATTTT	CASSEGQGYQPQHF
TRBJ2-3	TRBV10-3	-	-	TGTGCCATGGGGTCGGCGGGAACGCAGTATTTT	CAMGSAGTQYF
TRBJ1-1	TRBV15	-	-	TGTGCCACCAGCAGAGAGAGGGGGGGGCTCGGTGAAGCTTTCTTT	CATSRERGGLGEAFF
TRBJ2-1	TRBV10-3	TRBD2	-	TGTGCCATAGGACTAGCGGGAGATGAGCAGTTCTTC	CAIGLAGDEQFF
TRBJ2-2	TRBV18	TRBD1	-	TGTGCCAGCTCACCCGGGACAGCGAACACCGGGGAGCTGTTTTTT	CASSPGTANTGELFF
TRBJ1-2	TRBV6-5	TRBD1	once	TGTGCCAGCGGATCCCGGGACAGAGGCAACTATGGCTACACCTTC	CASGSRDRGNYGYTF
TRBJ2-3	TRBV2	TRBD2	-	TGTGCCAGCAGTGAAGCGCTTGCTAGCGGGGGGGCAGATACGCAGTATTTT	CASSEALASGGADTQYF
TRBJ1-1	TRBV12-3/TRBV12-4	-	-	TGTGCCAGCAGTTTACAGGGGTACACTGAAGCTTTCTTT	CASSLQGYTEAFF
TRBJ1-1	TRBV12-5	TRBD1	-	TGTGCTAGTGGCTTCGGAACAGGGGGCGCGAACACTGAAGCTTTCTTT	CASGFGTGGANTEAFF
TRBJ2-3	TRBV2	TRBD1	-	TGTGCCAGCAGCGACCCGGGACAGGGAGGCACAGATACGCAGTATTTT	CASSDPGQGGTDTQYF
TRBJ2-1	TRBV14	-	-	TGTGCCAGCAGCCAAGTTGTGGGAGGTGAGCAGTTCTTC	CASSQVVGGEQFF